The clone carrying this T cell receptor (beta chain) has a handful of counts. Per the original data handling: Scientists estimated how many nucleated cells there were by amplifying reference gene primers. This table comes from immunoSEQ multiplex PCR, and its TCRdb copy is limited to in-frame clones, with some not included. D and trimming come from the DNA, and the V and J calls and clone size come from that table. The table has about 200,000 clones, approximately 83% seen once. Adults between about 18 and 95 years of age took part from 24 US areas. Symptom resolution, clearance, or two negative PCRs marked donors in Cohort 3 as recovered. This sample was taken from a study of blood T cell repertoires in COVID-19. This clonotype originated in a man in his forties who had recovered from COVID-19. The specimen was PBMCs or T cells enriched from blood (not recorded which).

In DNA form, the CDR3 reads TGCAGCGTTGCCTCTAGCGGGGGGGCCACCGGGGAGCTGTTTTTT. Translation gives CSVASSGGATGELFF. The chain is built from TRBV29-1 and TRBJ2-2; 12 positions agree with TRBD2. The trim removed 4 bases at V and 4 bases at J, leaving 4 bases unmatched. The CDR3 covers 15 residues. From germline, CDR1 is SQVTM and CDR2 ANQGSEA.